This TCR beta chain emerged from a study of a mutant IDH1 vaccine in newly diagnosed glioma. Study-level information: Antecedent treatment encompassed radiotherapy, temozolomide, or their combination; the majority received both.

This table comes from immunoSEQ multiplex PCR, and its TCRdb copy is limited to in-frame clones, with some not included. The table records under 40,000 clones, approximately 89% of them present only once. Germline-derived CDR1 and CDR2 are GTSNPN and SVGIG (reference sequence). Trimming left V 6 bases short and J 7 bases short, with 15 bases between. This CDR3 has 13 amino acids. Time point: week 47, end of study. Each dose delivered 300 ug of mutant IDH1 20-mer peptide subcutaneously with imiquimod. Donors harbored newly found WHO grade 3 or 4 IDH1-mutant, ATRX-lost astrocytomas. Concerning this clone itself: Its antigen is as yet unknown.

The chain couples TRBV30 to TRBJ2-2, with D possibly being TRBD1 (6 bases). This TCR came from a man aged 35 to 55 with glioma. Sequencing used PBMCs, obtained from a glioma patient whose treatment included an IDH1 peptide vaccine. CDR3 in amino acids: CACPNREHGELFF. As DNA, the CDR3 is TGTGCCTGCCCAAACAGGGAGCACGGGGAGCTGTTTTTT.